The 26 T cell receptor beta chains presented below share a single source sample, sequenced in a study of identifying expanded T cells in peripheral blood. The assay was immunoSEQ multiplex PCR, and TCRdb's table has in-frame clones only and misses some. The sample lists around 80,000 clones, roughly 90% occurring once. Sequences were obtained from blood. The source is a person between 18 and 75 years old in good health.

The chain joins TRBV5-4 to TRBJ2-1; TRBD1 aligns across 7 bases. The V segment lost 1 base and the J segment 5 bases; nucleotides outside the gene matches: 12. The CDR3 length is 17 residues. Germline V gene lookup returns CDR1 SGHNT and CDR2 YYREEE (reference sequence). In DNA, the CDR3 is TGTGCCAGCAGCTTGTACAGGGGCAGCGTCGGAGACAATGAGCAGTTCTTC. Protein: CASSLYRGSVGDNEQFF.

This clone was counted a single time. The chain has TRBV23-1 and TRBJ2-1; 7 positions agree with TRBD1. TRBV23-1 is assigned to the ORF class and has an uncertain function. The CDR3 consists of 15 residues. Trimming cost V 4 bases and J 7 bases; bases outside gene matches: 10. In nucleotides, the CDR3 is TGCGCCAGCAGTCTTCGAGTGGACAGGAGAAATGAGCAGTTCTTC. It yields the protein CASSLRVDRRNEQFF.

Details on this clone: One end of the junction varies from germline; a read error may be responsible. In the same sample, other DNA sequences code for this CDR3. The chain is built from TRBV7-8 and TRBJ2-7; TRBD1 agrees at 7 bases. Germline V gene sequence: CDR1 SGHVS, CDR2 FQNEAQ. This CDR3 comprises 14 residues. The CDR3 loop reads CASSLDRVGYEQYF. In DNA, the CDR3 is TGCGCCAGCAGCCTAGACAGGGTAGGGTACGAGCAGTACTTC.

The J gene is TRBJ2-2, the V gene TRBV9; D gene unclear. V lost 0 bases and J 4 bases, leaving 7 bases between the germline ends. The CDR3 totals 14 residues. CDR1 and CDR2 (germline): SGDLS, YYNGEE. The CDR3 loop reads CASSVGHGTGELFF. CDR3 coding DNA: TGTGCCAGCAGCGTAGGTCACGGCACCGGGGAGCTGTTTTTT.

The CDR3 nucleotides read TGTGCCAGCAGTTTAAGGGGCTTTGGCACTGAAGCTTTCTTT. Protein sequence: CASSLRGFGTEAFF. The genes are TRBV28 and TRBJ1-1, with D perhaps TRBD1 (5 bases). From germline, CDR1 is MDHEN and CDR2 SYDVKM. This CDR3 has 14 residues. V was shortened by 2 bases and J by 4 bases, with 11 bases between the two germline ends.

The CDR3 protein is CASSPGTSGRYGEQFF. The CDR3 DNA sequence: TGTGCCAGCTCCCCAGGGACTAGCGGGAGGTATGGTGAGCAGTTCTTC. The chain uses TRBV18 and TRBJ2-1, with 15 bases fitting TRBD2. V gave up 6 bases and J gave up 9 bases; unmatched junction bases: 9. Germline V gene lookup returns CDR1 KGHSH and CDR2 LQKENI. The CDR3 covers 16 residues.

DNA of the CDR3: TGCGCCAGCAGCCAAGACGGGGGCCGCTATGGCTACACCTTC. Translated, it gives CASSQDGGRYGYTF. The chain recombines TRBV4-3 with TRBJ1-2; tentative D call: TRBD1 (6 bases). Germline values: CDR1 LGHNA, CDR2 YSLEER. The CDR3 is made up of 14 amino acids. Trimming removed 0 bases from V and 4 bases from J, with 9 bases in between.

The rearrangement links TRBV6-9 to TRBJ1-5; the D is unclear. Per the germline V gene, CDR1 is MNHGY and CDR2 is SVAAGI. Trimming pared 2 bases from V and 0 bases from J, leaving 8 bases between. The CDR3 is 15 amino acids. CDR3 loop: CASSYGVYSNQPQHF. The CDR3 DNA is TGTGCCAGCAGTTATGGGGTATATAGCAATCAGCCCCAGCATTTT.

This clone was seen a single time. The CDR3 coding sequence is TGTGCCACCAGCAGACGGGTTGACGGCTATGGCTACACCTTC. Translated: CATSRRVDGYGYTF. This chain uses TRBV15 with TRBJ1-2; the D is unclear. The V end lost 2 bases, the J end lost 4 bases, and 11 bases lay between the germline ends. The length of the CDR3 is 14 residues. Germline V gives CDR1 LNHNV, CDR2 YYDKDF (reference sequence). Supplemented by reference TRBV15 and TRBJ1-2, the full variable domain reads DAMVIQNPRYQVTQFGKPVTLSCSQTLNHNVMYWYQQKSSQAPKLLFHYYDKDFNNEADTPDNFQSRRPNTSFCFLDIRSPGLGDTAMYLCATSRRVDGYGYTFGSGTRLTVV.

This rearrangement joins TRBV19 to TRBJ2-4; 10 bases match TRBD2. In germline, CDR1 is LNHDA, CDR2 SQIVND (reference sequence). The length of the CDR3 is 14 residues. The ends lost 2 bases at V and 7 bases at J; junction bases unmatched: 2. Here the CDR3 reads CASSIPGLANIQYF. DNA of the CDR3: TGTGCCAGTAGTATACCGGGACTAGCGAACATTCAGTACTTC.

The CDR3: CATSGAGGYYEQYF. The CDR3 bases are TGTGCCACCAGCGGAGCGGGAGGCTACTACGAGCAGTACTTC. This chain joins TRBV15 and TRBJ2-7; TRBD2 aligns across 9 bases. The CDR3 loop spans 14 amino acids. Germline V gives CDR1 LNHNV, CDR2 YYDKDF (reference sequence). Trimming removed 5 bases from V and 3 bases from J; junction bases left unmatched: 5.

The rearrangement joins TRBV7-2 to TRBJ2-1; 12 bases are shared with TRBD2. The CDR3 has 15 amino acids. From germline, CDR1 is SGHTA and CDR2 FQGNSA. J was trimmed by 8 bases and V by 3 bases; bases with no gene match: 5. Here the CDR3 DNA reads TGTGCCAGCAGCTTTTCTAGCGGGGGGGCAGATGAGCAGTTCTTC. It specifies CASSFSSGGADEQFF.

The J gene is TRBJ2-3, the V gene TRBV9; D is perhaps TRBD1 (5 bases). Looked up from germline, CDR1 is SGDLS and CDR2 is YYNGEE. Trimming cost V 0 bases and J 6 bases, with 20 bases left between them. This CDR3 has 17 residues. The CDR3 DNA sequence: TGTGCCAGCAGCGTAGTTCAAAGAGGACATTTCCTCGATACGCAGTATTTT. It translates to CASSVVQRGHFLDTQYF. Complete variable domain (other parts from reference TRBV9 and TRBJ2-3): DSGVTQTPKHLITATGQRVTLRCSPRSGDLSVYWYQQSLDQGLQFLIQYYNGEERAKGNILERFSAQQFPDLHSELNLSSLELGDSALYFCASSVVQRGHFLDTQYFGPGTRLTVL.

This clone was seen a handful of times. The chain employs TRBV28 and TRBJ2-7; 7 bases align to TRBD1. V lost 6 bases to trimming and J lost 7 bases; unmatched junction nucleotides: 15. The CDR3 spans 15 residues. The germline gives CDR1 MDHEN, CDR2 SYDVKM. The CDR3 DNA is TGTGCCAGCAGCCCAGGGGGTGAAAGGGCTACGGAGCAGTACTTC. Amino acid sequence: CASSPGGERATEQYF.

This chain joins TRBV10-3 and TRBJ2-1; TRBD1 matches 8 bases. Germline trimming cut 7 bases from V and 7 bases from J; bases unmatched to any gene: 3. The CDR3 totals 12 residues. The germline gives CDR1 ENHRY, CDR2 SYGVKD. Here the CDR3 reads CAIMRTGNEQFF. The CDR3 DNA follows: TGTGCCATCATGCGGACAGGGAATGAGCAGTTCTTC.

As to this clone: At one end, the junction sequence differs from germline, possibly due to a read error. This chain uses TRBV18 with TRBJ2-7; 9 bases agree with TRBD2. This CDR3 contains 12 residues. The germline CDR1 and CDR2 sequences are KGHSH and LQKENI. The CDR3 sequence is CASSPDRAGGRF. The CDR3, as DNA: TGTGCCAGCTCACCAGACCGTGCGGGGGGGCGGTTC.

This clone has a handful of counts. The chain uses TRBV19 and TRBJ1-2; TRBD1 might be the D (5 bases). The germline gives CDR1 LNHDA, CDR2 SQIVND (reference sequence). Trimming took off 6 bases at V and 1 base at J, with 18 bases between the two ends. CDR3 size: 16 residues. This CDR3 reads CASRRGDAAFNYGYTF. The CDR3 nucleotides are TGTGCCAGTAGAAGGGGAGACGCAGCTTTTAACTATGGCTACACCTTC.

This chain links TRBV5-4 with TRBJ2-2; D not resolved. The CDR3 spans 14 residues. Germline loops: CDR1 SGHNT, CDR2 YYREEE (reference sequence). The V end was cut by 2 bases, the J end by 4 bases, with 9 bases between. The CDR3, as DNA: TGTGCCAGCAGCTTAGGATCGGTCACCGGGGAGCTGTTTTTT. Translated, it gives CASSLGSVTGELFF.

V and J are TRBV7-2 and TRBJ1-2; 8 bases match TRBD1. The J segment lost 3 bases and the V segment lost 4 bases, leaving 4 bases of the junction unmatched. The CDR3 runs 14 residues. Germline CDR1 is SGHTA and CDR2 is FQGNSA. The CDR3 DNA reads as TGTGCCAGCAGCTCGGCAGGGGGCGACTATGGCTACACCTTC. This encodes CASSSAGGDYGYTF.

J is TRBJ2-1 and V is TRBV7-9; 8 nucleotides match TRBD2. CDR3 length: 15 amino acids. Losses at the gene ends were 5 bases for V and 0 bases for J; bases not matched to a gene: 3. Germline V lookup: CDR1 SEHNR, CDR2 FQNEAQ (reference sequence). As DNA, the CDR3 is TGTGCCAGCAGCCCGAGCGGGAGCTCCTACAATGAGCAGTTCTTC. It codes for CASSPSGSSYNEQFF.

The gene calls are TRBV9 and TRBJ2-3; TRBD2 agrees at 11 bases. The CDR3 spans 18 residues. V was clipped by 3 bases and J by 2 bases; unmatched bases: 11. Germline V gene sequence: CDR1 SGDLS, CDR2 YYNGEE. Written as DNA, the CDR3 is TGTGCCAGCAGCGCCAGAGATAGCGGGAGGGTCGCCACAGATACGCAGTATTTT. It encodes CASSARDSGRVATDTQYF. Filled out from reference TRBV9 and TRBJ2-3, the complete variable domain reads DSGVTQTPKHLITATGQRVTLRCSPRSGDLSVYWYQQSLDQGLQFLIQYYNGEERAKGNILERFSAQQFPDLHSELNLSSLELGDSALYFCASSARDSGRVATDTQYFGPGTRLTVL.

The chain uses TRBV30 and TRBJ2-7; D is possibly TRBD1 (5 bases). The CDR3 covers 13 residues. CDR1 is GTSNPN and CDR2 is SVGIG in the germline V gene (reference sequence). Trimming cost V 4 bases and J 3 bases, with 13 bases left between them. The CDR3 DNA reads TGTGCCTGGAAAGCAGGGCGACGCTACGAGCAGTACTTC. Its translation: CAWKAGRRYEQYF. The whole variable domain, remainder taken from reference TRBV30 and TRBJ2-7, is SQTIHQWPATLVQPVGSPLSLECTVEGTSNPNLYWYRQAAGRGLQLLFYSVGIGQISSEVPQNLSASRPQDRQFILSSKKLLLSDSGFYLCAWKAGRRYEQYFGPGTRLTVT.

This clone was observed a few times. V and J are TRBV5-1 and TRBJ1-6; D possibly corresponds to TRBD1 (6 bases). CDR1 SGHRS and CDR2 YFSETQ come from the germline V gene. This CDR3 is built from 15 residues. V was shortened by 0 bases and J by 7 bases, with 11 bases between the two germline ends. CDR3 DNA sequence: TGCGCCAGCAGCTTGGGGACAGACTCCAATTCACCCCTCCACTTT. Translated: CASSLGTDSNSPLHF.

The J gene is TRBJ1-1, the V gene TRBV7-2, with 8 bases aligning to TRBD1. CDR1 and CDR2 (germline): SGHTA, FQGNSA. V lost 6 bases, J lost 0 bases, and 3 bases stayed unmatched. The CDR3 has 14 amino acids. The CDR3 loop is CASSRQGLNTEAFF. The CDR3 DNA reads as TGTGCCAGCAGTAGACAGGGGTTGAACACTGAAGCTTTCTTT.

The gene calls are TRBV7-3 and TRBJ2-3; D ambiguous. The CDR3 extends over 12 amino acids. Trimming stripped 5 bases from V and 5 bases from J, with 8 bases between. CDR1 and CDR2 from the germline V gene are SGHTA and FQGTGA. CDR3 amino acids: CASSPTGDTQYF. The CDR3 DNA follows: TGTGCCAGCAGCCCAACGGGAGATACGCAGTATTTT.

This clone has only one observation. The CDR3 DNA is TGCGCCAGCAGCTTGGGGGGGACTGCTACCTACGAGCAGTACTTC. It translates to CASSLGGTATYEQYF. The chain uses TRBV5-1 and TRBJ2-7; D might be TRBD2 (6 bases). Germline lookup yields CDR1 SGHRS and CDR2 YFSETQ. V was cut by 0 bases and J by 2 bases, with 12 bases left in between. The CDR3 loop spans 15 amino acids.